This TCR beta chain was recovered during a study of blood T cell repertoires in COVID-19. The wider study: The samples span acute and convalescent COVID-19 from the United States, Italy and Spain.

Authors' methods: Counts of nucleated cells, estimated from reference gene primer amplification, were obtained. Sequencing was performed with immunoSEQ multiplex PCR; in TCRdb, only in-frame clones are kept and a portion is missing. Clonal size and the V and J genes are those of that table, whereas D and trimming came from the DNA. The table shows about 210,000 clones, with about 86% occurring only once. V dropped 0 bases and J dropped 2 bases, with 12 bases sitting between them. The germline CDR1 and CDR2 sequences are LGHNA and YNFKEQ. CDR3 length equals 16 residues. This chain links TRBV4-2 with TRBJ2-3, with D uncertain. The TCR originated in a woman aged 50 to 60 with acute or convalescent COVID-19. Sequencing was done on a sample of peripheral blood. The CDR3 DNA reads as TGTGCCAGCAGCCAAGATTCGACCGGGTTCACAGATACGCAGTATTTT. It encodes CASSQDSTGFTDTQYF.